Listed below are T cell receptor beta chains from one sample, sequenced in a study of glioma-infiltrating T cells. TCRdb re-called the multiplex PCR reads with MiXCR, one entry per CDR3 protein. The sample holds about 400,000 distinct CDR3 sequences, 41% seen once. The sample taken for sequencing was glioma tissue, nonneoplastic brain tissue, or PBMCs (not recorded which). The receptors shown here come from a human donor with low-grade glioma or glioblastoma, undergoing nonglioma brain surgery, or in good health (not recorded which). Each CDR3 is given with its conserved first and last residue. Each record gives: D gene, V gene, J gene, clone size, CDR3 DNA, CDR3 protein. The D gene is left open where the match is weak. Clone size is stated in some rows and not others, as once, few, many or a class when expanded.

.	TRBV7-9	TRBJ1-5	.	TGTGCCAGCAGCCTCGACCTGGGGGGAGATAGCAACCAGCCCCAGCATTTT	CASSLDLGGDSNQPQHF
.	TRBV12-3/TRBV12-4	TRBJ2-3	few	TGTGCCAGCAGGGCAGGGCTCACAGATACGCAGTATTTT	CASRAGLTDTQYF
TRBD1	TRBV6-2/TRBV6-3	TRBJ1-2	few	TGTGCCAGCAGGGCGTCGACAGGGGCTAACTATGGCTACACCTTC	CASRASTGANYGYTF
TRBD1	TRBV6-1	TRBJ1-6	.	TGTGCCAGCAGCCCGGCGACAGGGTTGGAATCACCCCTCCACTTT	CASSPATGLESPLHF
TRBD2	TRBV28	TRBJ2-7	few	TGTGCCAGCAGTTTACAGCGGGAGGGGTACGAGCAGTACTTC	CASSLQREGYEQYF
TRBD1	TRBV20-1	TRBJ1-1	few	TGCAGTGCTAGGTGGCAGGGGGCCCCTACTGAAGCTTTCTTT	CSARWQGAPTEAFF
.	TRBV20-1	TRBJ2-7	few	TGCAGTGCTAGAGACTCTAGACTAGGTTCATACGAGCAGTACTTC	CSARDSRLGSYEQYF
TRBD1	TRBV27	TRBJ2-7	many	TGTGCCAGCAGACCTACAGGGGGCTTCTACGAGCAGTACTTC	CASRPTGGFYEQYF
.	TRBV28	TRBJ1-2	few	TGTGCCAGCAGACCCCAGGGAGACTATGGCTACACCTTC	CASRPQGDYGYTF
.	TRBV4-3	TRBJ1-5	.	TGCGCCAGCAGCCTTGGGGACATGGGATTAAATCAGCCCCAGCATTTT	CASSLGDMGLNQPQHF
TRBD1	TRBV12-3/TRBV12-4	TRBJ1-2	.	TGTGCCAGCCTGGACAGGGGGCAGCTCTACTATGGCTACACCTTC	CASLDRGQLYYGYTF
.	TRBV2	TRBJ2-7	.	TGTGCCAGCAAGTCTAACGAGCAGTACTTC	CASKSNEQYF
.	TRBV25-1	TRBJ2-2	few	TGTGCCAGCTTTGAAGGGGGGGAGCTGTTTTTT	CASFEGGELFF
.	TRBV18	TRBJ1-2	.	TGTGCCAGCTCAGCACAGGGCGAGGATGGCTACACCTTC	CASSAQGEDGYTF
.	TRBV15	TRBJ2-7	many	TGTGCCACCACCACAGGGTATTCCTCCTACGAGCAGTACTTC	CATTTGYSSYEQYF
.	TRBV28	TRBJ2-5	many	TGTGCCAGCAGTTCTGCCGTGTCGCCGAAATCCCAAGAGACCCAGTACTTC	CASSSAVSPKSQETQYF
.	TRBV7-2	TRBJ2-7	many	TGTGCCAGCAGCTTAGGGCTAGCGACCTACGAGCAGTACTTC	CASSLGLATYEQYF
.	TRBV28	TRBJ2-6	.	TGTGCCACCGCGGCTCCTGGCTTCTCTGGGGCCAACGTCCTGACTTTC	CATAAPGFSGANVLTF
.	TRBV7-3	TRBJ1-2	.	TGTGCCAGCAGCTTCACGGGGAGGGGTAGTGGCTACAACTTC	CASSFTGRGSGYNF
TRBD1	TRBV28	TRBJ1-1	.	TGTGCCAGCAGTTTTCCGCGACAGGGGAGCACTGAAGCTTTCTTT	CASSFPRQGSTEAFF
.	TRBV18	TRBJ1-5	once	TGTGCCAGCTCACCAGACTACAGTCAGCCCCAGCATTTT	CASSPDYSQPQHF
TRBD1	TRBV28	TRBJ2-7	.	TGTGCCAGCAGTTTATCCTGGACAGGGGCCTACGAGCAGTACTTC	CASSLSWTGAYEQYF
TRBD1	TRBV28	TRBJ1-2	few	TGTGCCAGCAGTAGGAGGACAGGCTATGGCTACACCTTC	CASSRRTGYGYTF
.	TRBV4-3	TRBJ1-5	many	TGCGCCAGCAGCTTCGACCGAGGGGGTGGTCAGCCCCAGCATTTT	CASSFDRGGGQPQHF
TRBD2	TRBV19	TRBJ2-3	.	TGTGCCAGTAGTCGGCTAGCGGGAACTAACACAGATACGCAGTATTTT	CASSRLAGTNTDTQYF
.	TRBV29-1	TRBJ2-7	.	TGCAGCGTTGAAGATCCCTGGTACGAGCAGTACTTC	CSVEDPWYEQYF
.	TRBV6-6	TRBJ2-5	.	TGTGCCAGCAGTTACCTAGGAGAGACCCAGTGCTTC	CASSYLGETQCF
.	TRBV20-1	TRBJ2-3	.	TGCAGTGCTAGAGATTGGGGATCCGGAGATACGCAGTATTTT	CSARDWGSGDTQYF
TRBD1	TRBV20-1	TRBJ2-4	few	TGCAGTGCTATTTCCCTTGACAGGGGCAAAGGTGGTGAAAACATTCAGTACTTC	CSAISLDRGKGGENIQYF
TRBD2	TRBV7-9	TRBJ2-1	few	TGTGCCAGCAGCTTAGACTCCCTAGCGGGGCGCAATGAGCAGTTCTTC	CASSLDSLAGRNEQFF
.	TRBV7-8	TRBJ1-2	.	TGTGCCAGCAGCCTCATCGGCCCGGGAGGGGTCGGCTATGGCTACACCTTC	CASSLIGPGGVGYGYTF
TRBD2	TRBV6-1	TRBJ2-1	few	TGTGCCAGCAGTGGACTAGCGGGGTGGTCCTACAATGAGCAGTTCTTC	CASSGLAGWSYNEQFF
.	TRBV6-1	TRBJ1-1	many	TGTGCCAGCAGTGAAGCTCCTCACACTGAAGCTTTCTTT	CASSEAPHTEAFF
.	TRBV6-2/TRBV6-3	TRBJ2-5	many	TGTGCCAGCAGCCAGAGGAGGGGAGAGACCCAGTACTTC	CASSQRRGETQYF
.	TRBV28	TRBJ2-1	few	TGTGCCAGCAGTTTCTTCCGCCAAACGGGCAATGAGCAGTTCTTC	CASSFFRQTGNEQFF
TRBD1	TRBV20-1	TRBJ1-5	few	TGCAGTGCTATTAAACAGGGGGCGCTGGATCAGCCCCAGCATTTT	CSAIKQGALDQPQHF
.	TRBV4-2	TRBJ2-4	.	TGTGCCAGCAGCCTGGGGGGCGACTACTTCCCGATTAGGTACTTC	CASSLGGDYFPIRYF
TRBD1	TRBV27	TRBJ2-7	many	TGTGCCAGCAGTTCGGGGACAGTCCCCACCGAGCAGTACTTC	CASSSGTVPTEQYF
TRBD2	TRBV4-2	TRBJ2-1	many	TGTGCCAGCAGCCAAGAAATAGCGGGAGGATACAATGAGCAGTTCTTC	CASSQEIAGGYNEQFF
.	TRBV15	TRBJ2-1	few	TGTGCCACCAGCAGAGATCGCGGGGCCTCCTCCTACAATGAGCAGTTCTTC	CATSRDRGASSYNEQFF
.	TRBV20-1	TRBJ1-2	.	TGCAGTGCTAGTAGCGACATATATAGCTACACCTTC	CSASSDIYSYTF
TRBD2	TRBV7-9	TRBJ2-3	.	TGTGCCAGCAGCTCGGGACTAGCTAGCACAGATACGCAGTATTTT	CASSSGLASTDTQYF
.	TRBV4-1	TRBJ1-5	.	TGCACCAGCAGCCGAGCCGGGACGGCCAATCAGCCCCAGCATTTT	CTSSRAGTANQPQHF
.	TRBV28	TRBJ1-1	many	TGTGCCAGCAGTTTAGGGGGGGGAGCGAACACTGAAGCTTTCTTT	CASSLGGGANTEAFF
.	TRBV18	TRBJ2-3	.	TGTGCCAGCTCATCCCCGACTGGGGATACGCAGTATTTT	CASSSPTGDTQYF
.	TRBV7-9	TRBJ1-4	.	TGTGCCAGCAGCCGGAAAGGGGAATTAAAACTGTTTTTT	CASSRKGELKLFF
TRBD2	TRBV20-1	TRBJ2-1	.	TGCAGTGCCACCCGACTAGCGGAGTACAATGAGCGGTTCTTC	CSATRLAEYNERFF
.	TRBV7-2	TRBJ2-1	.	TGTGCCAGCAGCTTAGTGTTCCCGTTTAGGTTCTTC	CASSLVFPFRFF